This entry lists 32 T cell receptor beta chains sequenced from one sample in a study of blood T cell repertoires in COVID-19. Sequencing was performed with immunoSEQ multiplex PCR; in TCRdb, only in-frame clones are kept and a portion is missing. This table has some 350,000 clones, approximately 84% appearing once. The specimen was PBMCs or T cells enriched from blood (not recorded which). The receptors were sampled from a woman in her twenties or thirties who had recovered from COVID-19.

The V call is TRBV27, the J call TRBJ1-1; 7 bases align to TRBD1. Germline V gives CDR1 MNHEY, CDR2 SMNVEV (reference sequence). V trimming: 5 bases; J trimming: 4 bases; junction bases outside the gene matches: 7. This CDR3 comprises 14 residues. CDR3 protein: CASSTTGLFTEAFF. The CDR3 region has the DNA TGTGCCAGCAGTACGACAGGGTTGTTCACTGAAGCTTTCTTT.

This clone was seen a single time. The chain carries TRBV7-9 and TRBJ1-4; 9 positions match TRBD1. V lost 5 bases, J lost 8 bases, and 9 bases stayed unmatched. The CDR3 covers 15 residues. CDR1 is SEHNR and CDR2 is FQNEAQ in the germline V gene (reference sequence). CDR3 nucleotide sequence: TGTGCCAGCAGCCCAGGGGACAGGGTGGAGGAAAAACTGTTTTTT. It codes for CASSPGDRVEEKLFF.

This chain joins TRBV5-1 and TRBJ1-2; D is perhaps TRBD1 (5 bases). V was clipped by 5 bases and J by 8 bases, with 22 bases between them. The germline gives CDR1 SGHRS, CDR2 YFSETQ. CDR3 length: 15 amino acids. The CDR3 DNA reads as TGCGCCAGCAGTCCTACCGGGACTTCGGGTATAGGCTACACCTTC. It encodes CASSPTGTSGIGYTF.

This clone was detected only once. The chain combines TRBV6-5 with TRBJ2-5; 8 bases agree with TRBD1. CDR3 size: 15 residues. From germline, CDR1 is MNHEY and CDR2 SVGAGI. V was pared by 6 bases and J by 1 base, with 7 bases of the junction left unmatched. In nucleotides, the CDR3 is TGTGCCAGCAGCCCAGACAGGGGCTTCCAAGAGACCCAGTACTTC. Translating it yields CASSPDRGFQETQYF.

J is TRBJ2-7 and V is TRBV27; 11 bases align to TRBD2. Germline CDR1 reads MNHEY; CDR2 reads SMNVEV (reference sequence). This CDR3 spans 15 amino acids. Trimming at V came to 3 bases and at J to 5 bases, leaving 6 bases not matched to a gene. The CDR3 region is CASSFSSGRRDEQYF. The CDR3 DNA is TGTGCCAGCAGTTTTTCTAGCGGGAGGAGGGACGAGCAGTACTTC.

This clone came up once. The chain joins TRBV6-5 to TRBJ1-6, with D unclear. Trimming cost V 10 bases and J 5 bases, with 18 bases left between them. Germline CDR1 reads MNHEY; CDR2 reads SVGAGI. This CDR3 spans 15 amino acids. The CDR3 region has the DNA TGTGCCATCCGTGGAGGCAGCTACAATAATTCACCCCTCCACTTT. The encoded protein is CAIRGGSYNNSPLHF.

This chain uses TRBV19 with TRBJ1-1; D perhaps matches TRBD1 (5 bases). V was trimmed by 1 base and J by 4 bases, leaving 13 bases between them. The germline V gene encodes CDR1 LNHDA and CDR2 SQIVND (reference sequence). The CDR3 extends over 15 amino acids. The CDR3 sequence: CASSIGFRAPTEAFF. The CDR3 nucleotides are TGTGCCAGTAGTATAGGTTTCAGGGCACCCACTGAAGCTTTCTTT.

The chain recombines TRBV11-2 with TRBJ1-1; D ambiguous. V was clipped by 5 bases and J by 1 base, with 14 bases between them. The CDR3 length is 15 residues. Germline V CDR1 and CDR2: SGHAT, FQNNGV. The CDR3 loop is CASSPYGVGNTEAFF. CDR3 nucleotide sequence: TGTGCCAGCAGCCCATACGGGGTGGGGAACACTGAAGCTTTCTTT.

The chain has TRBV2 and TRBJ2-1; TRBD2 matches at 13 bases. The CDR3 is 18 residues long. CDR1 is SNHLY and CDR2 is FYNNEI in the germline V gene. V dropped 7 bases and J dropped 2; count of bases not matched to a gene: 11. CDR3 nucleotide sequence: TGTGCCAGCATTATGAGACTAGCGGGGGGCGTTCCCTACAATGAGCAGTTCTTC. This encodes CASIMRLAGGVPYNEQFF.

Notes on this clone: This CDR3 is also generated by other DNA sequences in the sample. The chain couples TRBV5-1 to TRBJ2-3; TRBD2 aligns across 14 bases. The length of the CDR3 is 16 residues. Germline V lookup: CDR1 SGHRS, CDR2 YFSETQ. Losses at the gene ends were 0 bases for V and 4 bases for J; bases not matched to a gene: 1. DNA for the CDR3: TGCGCCAGCAGCTTGGGACTAGCGGGAGGGGCAGATACGCAGTATTTT. As protein: CASSLGLAGGADTQYF.

The chain recombines TRBV18 with TRBJ2-7, with TRBD2 identical over 7 bases. Germline lookup yields CDR1 KGHSH and CDR2 LQKENI. After removal of 3 bases from V and 3 bases from J, the junction contained 5 bases not matched to a gene. CDR3 size: 14 residues. The CDR3 region is CASSPSGTNYEQYF. The CDR3 DNA reads as TGTGCCAGCTCACCCTCCGGGACTAACTACGAGCAGTACTTC.

The chain uses TRBV5-1 and TRBJ2-1; 7 bases line up with TRBD2. Trimming cost V 4 bases and J 5 bases; bases outside gene matches: 12. This CDR3 contains 16 residues. Germline values: CDR1 SGHRS, CDR2 YFSETQ. As DNA, the CDR3 is TGCGCCAGCAGCCCGGGGGGAGGGCTCCGCGACAATGAGCAGTTCTTC. This translates into CASSPGGGLRDNEQFF.

A few counts support this clone. The chain has TRBV25-1 and TRBJ1-6, with D tentatively TRBD1 (6 bases). In germline, CDR1 is MGHDK, CDR2 SYGVNS. Between the trimmed V and J ends, which lost 2 bases and 7 bases, there was a span of 12 bases. The CDR3 runs to 15 residues. The CDR3 protein is CASSEKQGWNSPLHF. The CDR3 DNA reads as TGTGCCAGCAGTGAAAAACAGGGTTGGAATTCACCCCTCCACTTT.

The gene calls are TRBV10-3 and TRBJ1-5; D remains unclear. This CDR3 has 14 residues. The germline gives CDR1 ENHRY, CDR2 SYGVKD. Trimming removed 2 bases from V and 0 bases from J, with 5 bases in between. Here the CDR3 reads CAISEGVSNQPQHF. The CDR3 coding sequence is TGTGCCATCAGTGAGGGAGTTAGCAATCAGCCCCAGCATTTT.

The gene calls are TRBV6-5 and TRBJ2-1, with TRBD2 matching over 8 bases. The V gene's germline CDR1 is MNHEY and CDR2 SVGAGI. Trimming removed 0 bases from V and 7 bases from J; junction bases left unmatched: 5. The length of the CDR3 is 15 residues. The CDR3 DNA is TGTGCCAGCAGTTACTCGAGCGGGAGTTGGAATGAGCAGTTCTTC. It encodes CASSYSSGSWNEQFF.

The rearrangement links TRBV5-1 to TRBJ2-3, with TRBD1 matching 9 bases. The V gene end was trimmed by 5 bases and the J gene end by 2 bases; junction bases not matched to a gene: 6. Germline loops: CDR1 SGHRS, CDR2 YFSETQ. The CDR3 length is 15 residues. The CDR3 nucleotides are TGCGCCAGCAGAACGGACAGGGGTGTCACAGATACGCAGTATTTT. This sequence encodes CASRTDRGVTDTQYF.

V gene TRBV27 combines with J gene TRBJ2-2, with D perhaps TRBD2 (6 bases). This CDR3 is 14 amino acids long. V lost 6 bases and J lost 8, with 16 bases in between. Germline V CDR1 and CDR2: MNHEY, SMNVEV (reference sequence). The CDR3, as DNA: TGTGCCAGCAGCCGGGACTCTAACCGTGGGGAGCTGTTTTTT. Amino acids: CASSRDSNRGELFF.

The chain has TRBV5-1 and TRBJ2-5; 9 bases line up with TRBD2. The CDR3 totals 16 residues. V dropped 5 bases and J dropped 2; count of bases not matched to a gene: 10. The germline CDR1 and CDR2 sequences are SGHRS and YFSETQ. The CDR3 bases are TGCGCCAGCAGGGAGTTGGCTAGCGGGGAACAAGAGACCCAGTACTTC. Protein sequence: CASRELASGEQETQYF. The full variable domain, completed using reference TRBV5-1 and TRBJ2-5, is KAGVTQTPRYLIKTRGQQVTLSCSPISGHRSVSWYQQTPGQGLQFLFEYFSETQRNKGNFPGRFSGRQFSNSRSEMNVSTLELGDSALYLCASRELASGEQETQYFGPGTRLLVL.

This clone was observed a few times. This chain connects TRBV29-1 to TRBJ2-1, with TRBD2 matching 9 bases. V trimming: 4 bases; J trimming: 6 bases; junction bases outside the gene matches: 16. This CDR3 has 17 residues. Looked up from germline, CDR1 is SQVTM and CDR2 is ANQGSEA. The CDR3 sequence: CSVVRGGRALVLNEQFF. CDR3 nucleotides: TGCAGCGTTGTTCGTGGCGGGAGGGCCTTAGTTCTCAATGAGCAGTTCTTC.

The chain has TRBV6-1 and TRBJ1-5; possibly TRBD1 for D (6 bases). The germline CDR1 and CDR2 sequences are MNHNS and SASEGT. V lost 4 bases and J lost 1, with 17 bases in between. CDR3 size: 17 residues. CDR3 in DNA: TGTGCCAGCAGTGTTTCCCTAGCAACAGGGAGCAATCAGCCCCAGCATTTT. This encodes CASSVSLATGSNQPQHF.

The chain has TRBV3-1 (or the pseudogene TRBV3-2) and TRBJ2-1; D uncertain. Trimming cost V 5 bases and J 7 bases, with 12 bases left between them. This CDR3 spans 13 amino acids. Germline CDR1 is LGHDT and CDR2 is YNNKEL (reference sequence). This CDR3 reads CASSIRTDNEQFF. The CDR3 coding sequence is TGTGCCAGCAGCATTAGAACAGATAATGAGCAGTTCTTC.

The rearrangement links TRBV28 to TRBJ1-5; no definite D call. The length of the CDR3 is 12 residues. Trimming removed 6 bases from V and 9 bases from J, with 12 bases in between. Germline values: CDR1 MDHEN, CDR2 SYDVKM. The CDR3: CASRVHPGPQHF. The CDR3 coding sequence is TGTGCCAGCAGAGTCCATCCGGGGCCCCAGCATTTT.

This clone was seen once. The chain joins TRBV19 to TRBJ1-2, with D possibly being TRBD1 (6 bases). In germline, CDR1 is LNHDA, CDR2 SQIVND (reference sequence). With 7 bases removed from V and 6 bases from J, the gap between germline ends came to 15 bases. The CDR3 runs to 13 residues. The CDR3: CASTLDSWDGYTF. CDR3 DNA: TGTGCCAGTACCCTGGACAGCTGGGATGGCTACACCTTC.

The rearrangement uses TRBV30 and TRBJ1-1; D unclear. Germline V gene lookup returns CDR1 GTSNPN and CDR2 SVGIG (reference sequence). V lost 0 bases, J lost 5 bases, and 10 bases lay in between. The CDR3 is 13 amino acids. The CDR3 loop reads CAWSVPGRTEAFF. The CDR3 DNA follows: TGTGCCTGGAGTGTACCTGGGAGAACTGAAGCTTTCTTT. Based on the CDR3 plus reference TRBV30 and TRBJ1-1, the full variable domain is SQTIHQWPATLVQPVGSPLSLECTVEGTSNPNLYWYRQAAGRGLQLLFYSVGIGQISSEVPQNLSASRPQDRQFILSSKKLLLSDSGFYLCAWSVPGRTEAFFGQGTRLTVV.

The chain uses TRBV6-5 and TRBJ2-7; 12 positions agree with TRBD2. The junction had 10 bases not matched to a gene; V was cut back by 6 bases and J by 7 bases. This CDR3 contains 15 residues. CDR1 and CDR2 from the germline V gene are MNHEY and SVGAGI. CDR3 region: CASSGGGLAGKEQYF. In nucleotides, the CDR3 is TGTGCCAGCAGCGGGGGAGGACTAGCGGGAAAGGAGCAGTACTTC.

This chain links TRBV7-2 with TRBJ1-2, with D unresolved. The germline V and J ends were trimmed by 2 bases and 12 bases, with 19 bases remaining between them. CDR1 is SGHTA, CDR2 FQGNSA, per germline. This CDR3 has 14 residues. The CDR3 spells CASSLSAGPYDDTF. The CDR3 coding sequence is TGTGCCAGCAGCTTATCGGCAGGCCCTTACGACGACACCTTC.

This clone was counted a single time. V gene TRBV11-2 combines with J gene TRBJ2-3; D is unresolved. The ends were cut back, 7 bases at V and 4 bases at J, with 15 bases in the middle. This CDR3 comprises 14 residues. CDR1 is SGHAT and CDR2 is FQNNGV in the germline V gene. DNA of the CDR3: TGTGCCAGCACCCGTTCTAGACCGTCAGATACGCAGTATTTT. Amino acids: CASTRSRPSDTQYF.

V is TRBV19 and J is TRBJ1-2; TRBD1 aligns across 7 bases. The CDR3 is made up of 12 amino acids. CDR1 and CDR2 from the germline V gene are LNHDA and SQIVND (reference sequence). J gave up 7 bases and V 9 bases, and 8 bases lay outside the gene matches. In DNA, the CDR3 is TGTGCCAGCACAGGGGATCGTCCTGGCTACACCTTC. Translation gives CASTGDRPGYTF.

The V and J genes are TRBV30 and TRBJ1-5; possibly TRBD1 for D (5 bases). The CDR3 sequence is 12 residues long. V lost 5 bases and J lost 4, with 9 bases in between. From germline, CDR1 is GTSNPN and CDR2 SVGIG (reference sequence). The CDR3 DNA is TGTGCCTGGGGGCGGGGGAATCAGCCCCAGCATTTT. Amino acid sequence: CAWGRGNQPQHF.

The chain joins TRBV13 to TRBJ2-7; D gene ambiguous. Deletions cut 2 bases from V and 0 bases from J, with 8 bases between. Germline CDR1 PRHDT, CDR2 FYEKMQ (reference sequence). This CDR3 spans 14 amino acids. The CDR3: CASSLNLGSYEQYF. As DNA, the CDR3 is TGTGCCAGCAGCTTAAACCTCGGCTCCTACGAGCAGTACTTC.

The V and J genes are TRBV19 and TRBJ1-5, with 7 bases identical to TRBD1. This CDR3 region has 17 residues. Germline V gene sequence: CDR1 LNHDA, CDR2 SQIVND (reference sequence). The V and J ends lost 1 base and 1 base, in that order; junction bases with no gene match: 7. In DNA, the CDR3 is TGTGCCAGTAGTATAGTTCGAGGGGGCCGGAGCAATCAGCCCCAGCATTTT. It specifies CASSIVRGGRSNQPQHF.

V usage is TRBV28 and J usage is TRBJ1-2; maybe TRBD1 (5 bases). Germline CDR1 is MDHEN and CDR2 is SYDVKM. This CDR3 has 17 residues. V was clipped by 7 bases and J by 6 bases, with 27 bases between them. The CDR3 DNA reads TGTGCCAGCATTCCCTTTGTGGGAGGGGCCTCGGGGAATGGCTACACCTTC. Amino acid sequence: CASIPFVGGASGNGYTF.